This entry is about one T cell receptor beta chain. Its cognate antigen is unknown. 13 Jbeta primers and 60 Vbeta primers were used for the PCR. The data were produced by immunoSEQ multiplex PCR, yet TCRdb's version contains in-frame clones alone and is incomplete. Here the sample spans roughly 180,000 clones, 70% to 80% being singletons. Germline V gene lookup returns CDR1 SNHLY and CDR2 FYNNEI. The CDR3 loop spans 15 amino acids. The ends were cut back, 10 bases at V and 1 base at J, with 19 bases in the middle. This entry comes from a study of cytomegalovirus exposure and HLA in healthy donors. Study results and limitations: In all likelihood, a cluster of highly shared sequence variants was a sequencing artifact. TCR beta sequences numbering around 15,000 were associated with HLA alleles at 0.05 false discovery rate in a later analysis.

This TCR was recovered from a woman aged 30 to 39 in good health and CMV-seropositive. Sequencing input: PBMCs. The chain uses TRBV2 and TRBJ2-5, with a possible D match to TRBD1 (7 bases). The CDR3 sequence is CAIRKGRGVQETQYF. The CDR3, as DNA: TGTGCCATCAGAAAGGGCAGGGGGGTCCAAGAGACCCAGTACTTC.